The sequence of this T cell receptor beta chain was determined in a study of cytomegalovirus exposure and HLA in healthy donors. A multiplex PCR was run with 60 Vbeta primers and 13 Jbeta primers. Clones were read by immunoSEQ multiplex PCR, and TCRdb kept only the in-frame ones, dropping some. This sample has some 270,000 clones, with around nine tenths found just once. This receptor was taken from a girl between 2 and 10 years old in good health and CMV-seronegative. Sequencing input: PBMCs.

The CDR3 bases are TGTGCCAGCAGCTTAGGCCGCAGAGAGCAGTTCTTC. Its protein is CASSLGRREQFF. The rearrangement joins TRBV13 to TRBJ2-1; no firm D call. The CDR3 length is 12 residues. The V gene's germline CDR1 is PRHDT and CDR2 FYEKMQ (reference sequence). Trimming removed 0 bases from V and 10 bases from J, with 7 bases in between.